The clone carrying this T cell receptor (beta chain) was seen at least ten times. Antigen: not known. As an off-target read in a library built for alpha chains, this beta chain has a frequency of little significance. The data originate from a study of spatial heterogeneity in lung cancer. In the study overall: Alpha-chain sequences were detected in numbers that were consistently lower than beta-chain sequences.

Every molecule of TCR cDNA had its own unique molecular identifier. TCRdb called the 5' RACE reads again in MiXCR, with one record for every CDR3 protein. The table includes over 7,500 distinct CDR3 sequences, approximately 3.5% detected once. Regarding the study as a whole: Detection of ubiquitous tumor TCRs in blood was higher at resection than follow-up.

Time point of the sample: blood taken at disease recurrence. Sequencing was performed on whole RNA extracted from tumor and nontumor lung tissue, or from frozen PBMC, and the material was left unsorted. With V trimmed by 6 bases and J by 7 bases, 11 bases remained unmatched. The CDR3 runs to 14 residues. The sequences come from PBMCs, collected at recurrence. The V and J genes are TRBV12-3 or TRBV12-4 and TRBJ2-7; the match to TRBD1 covers 8 bases. The clonotype comes from a female donor with early-stage non-small cell lung cancer. CDR3 in amino acids: CASRQTGERQEQYF. The CDR3 nucleotides are TGTGCCAGCAGACAGACAGGGGAAAGGCAGGAGCAGTACTTC.